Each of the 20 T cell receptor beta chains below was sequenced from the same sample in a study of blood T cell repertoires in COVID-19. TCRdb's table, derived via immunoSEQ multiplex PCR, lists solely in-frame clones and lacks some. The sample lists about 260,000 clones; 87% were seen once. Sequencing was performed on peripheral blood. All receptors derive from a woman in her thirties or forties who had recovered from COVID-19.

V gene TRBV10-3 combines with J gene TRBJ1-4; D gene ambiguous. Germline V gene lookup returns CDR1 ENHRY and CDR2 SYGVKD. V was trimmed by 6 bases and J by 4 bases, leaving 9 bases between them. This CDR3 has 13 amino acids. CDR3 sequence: CAISASGNEKLFF. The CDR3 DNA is TGTGCCATCAGCGCCAGCGGTAATGAAAAACTGTTTTTT.

Written as DNA, the CDR3 is TGCAGTGCTAGTGAGGGAGGGGGAACGGAAGCTTTCTTT. This encodes CSASEGGGTEAFF. This sequence joins TRBV20-1 and TRBJ1-1, with D tentatively TRBD1 (6 bases). CDR3 length: 13 amino acids. The germline V and J ends were trimmed by 3 bases and 8 bases, with 16 bases remaining between them. Germline CDR1 DFQATT, CDR2 SNEGSKA (reference sequence).

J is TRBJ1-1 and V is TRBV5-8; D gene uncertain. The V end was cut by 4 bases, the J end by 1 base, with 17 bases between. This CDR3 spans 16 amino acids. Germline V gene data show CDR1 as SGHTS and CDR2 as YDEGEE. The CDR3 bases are TGTGCCAGCAGCCCATACCTGAGCAGGCCGAACACTGAAGCTTTCTTT. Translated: CASSPYLSRPNTEAFF.

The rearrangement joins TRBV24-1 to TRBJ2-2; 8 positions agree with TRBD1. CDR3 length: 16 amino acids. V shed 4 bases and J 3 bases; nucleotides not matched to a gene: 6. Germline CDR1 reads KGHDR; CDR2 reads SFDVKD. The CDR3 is CATSDQRTGHTGELFF. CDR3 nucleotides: TGTGCCACCAGTGACCAGCGGACAGGGCACACCGGGGAGCTGTTTTTT.

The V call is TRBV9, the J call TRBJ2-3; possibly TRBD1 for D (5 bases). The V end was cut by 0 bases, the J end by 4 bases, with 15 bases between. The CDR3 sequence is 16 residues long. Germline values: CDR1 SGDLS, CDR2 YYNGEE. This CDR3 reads CASSVGGRRVADTQYF. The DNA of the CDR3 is TGTGCCAGCAGCGTAGGGGGCAGGCGAGTAGCAGATACGCAGTATTTT.

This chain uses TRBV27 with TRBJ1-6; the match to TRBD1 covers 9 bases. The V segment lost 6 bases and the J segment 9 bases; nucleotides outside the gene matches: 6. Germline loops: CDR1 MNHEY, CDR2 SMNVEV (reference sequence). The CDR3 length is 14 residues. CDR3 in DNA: TGTGCCAGCAGGCCGGGACAGGGCTTTTCACCCCTCCACTTT. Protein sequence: CASRPGQGFSPLHF.

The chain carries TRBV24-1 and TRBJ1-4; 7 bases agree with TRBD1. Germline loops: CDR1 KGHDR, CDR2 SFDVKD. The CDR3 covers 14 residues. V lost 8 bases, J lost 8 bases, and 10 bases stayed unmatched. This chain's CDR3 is CATNSQTGVEKLFF. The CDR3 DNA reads TGTGCCACCAACTCTCAAACAGGGGTAGAAAAACTGTTTTTT.

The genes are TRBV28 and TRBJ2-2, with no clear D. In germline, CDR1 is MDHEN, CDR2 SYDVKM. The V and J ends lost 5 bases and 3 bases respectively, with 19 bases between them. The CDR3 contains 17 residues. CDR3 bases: TGTGCCAGCAGTACGACGTATTCTAGGCAGTACACCGGGGAGCTGTTTTTT. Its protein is CASSTTYSRQYTGELFF.

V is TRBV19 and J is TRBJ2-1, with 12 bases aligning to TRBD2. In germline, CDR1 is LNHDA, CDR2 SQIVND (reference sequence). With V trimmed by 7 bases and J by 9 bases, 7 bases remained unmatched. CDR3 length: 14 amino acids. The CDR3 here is CASTPSGGGTEQFF. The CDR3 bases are TGTGCCAGTACCCCTAGCGGGGGGGGCACTGAGCAGTTCTTC.

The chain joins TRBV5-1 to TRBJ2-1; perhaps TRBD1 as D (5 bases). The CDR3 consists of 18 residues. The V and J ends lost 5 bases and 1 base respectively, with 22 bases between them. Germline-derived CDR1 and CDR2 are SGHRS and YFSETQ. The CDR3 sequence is CASSPDMVGSASYNEQFF. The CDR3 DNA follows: TGCGCCAGCAGTCCGGACATGGTGGGGTCAGCTTCCTACAATGAGCAGTTCTTC.

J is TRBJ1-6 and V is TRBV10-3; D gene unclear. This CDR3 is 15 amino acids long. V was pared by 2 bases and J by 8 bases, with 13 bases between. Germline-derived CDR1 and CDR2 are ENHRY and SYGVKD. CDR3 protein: CAISERGVTDSPLHF. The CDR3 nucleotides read TGTGCCATCAGTGAGCGAGGAGTCACTGATTCACCCCTCCACTTT.

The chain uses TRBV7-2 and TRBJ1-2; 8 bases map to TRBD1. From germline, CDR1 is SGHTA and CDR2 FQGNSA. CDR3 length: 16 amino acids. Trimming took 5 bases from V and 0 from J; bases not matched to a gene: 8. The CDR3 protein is CASSRTGRSANYGYTF. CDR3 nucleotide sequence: TGTGCCAGCAGCCGGACAGGGAGATCTGCTAACTATGGCTACACCTTC.

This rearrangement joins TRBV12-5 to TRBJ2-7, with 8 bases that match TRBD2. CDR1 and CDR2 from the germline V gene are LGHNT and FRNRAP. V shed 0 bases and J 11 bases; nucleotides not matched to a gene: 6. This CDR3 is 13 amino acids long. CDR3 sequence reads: CASGLVDAGGEYF. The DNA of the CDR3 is TGTGCTAGTGGTTTGGTAGATGCGGGGGGTGAGTACTTC. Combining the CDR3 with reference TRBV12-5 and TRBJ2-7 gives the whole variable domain DARVTQTPRHKVTEMGQEVTMRCQPILGHNTVFWYRQTMMQGLELLAYFRNRAPLDDSGMPKDRFSAEMPDATLATLKIQPSEPRDSAVYFCASGLVDAGGEYFGPGTRLTVT.

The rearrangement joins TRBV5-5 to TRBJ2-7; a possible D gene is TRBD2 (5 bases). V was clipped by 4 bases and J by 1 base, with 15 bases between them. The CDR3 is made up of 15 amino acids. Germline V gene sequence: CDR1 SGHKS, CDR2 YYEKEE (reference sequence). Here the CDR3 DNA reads TGTGCCAGCAGCCCCGACCCAGGAGGATCCTACGAGCAGTACTTC. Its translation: CASSPDPGGSYEQYF. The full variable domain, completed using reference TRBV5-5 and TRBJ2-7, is DAGVTQSPTHLIKTRGQQVTLRCSPISGHKSVSWYQQVLGQGPQFIFQYYEKEERGRGNFPDRFSARQFPNYSSELNVNALLLGDSALYLCASSPDPGGSYEQYFGPGTRLTVT.

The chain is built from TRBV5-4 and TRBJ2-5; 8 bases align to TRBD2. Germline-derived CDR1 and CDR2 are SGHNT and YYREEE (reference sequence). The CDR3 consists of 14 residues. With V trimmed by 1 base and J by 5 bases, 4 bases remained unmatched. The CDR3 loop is CASSLTPSGETQYF. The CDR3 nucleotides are TGTGCCAGCAGCTTGACCCCTAGCGGGGAGACCCAGTACTTC.

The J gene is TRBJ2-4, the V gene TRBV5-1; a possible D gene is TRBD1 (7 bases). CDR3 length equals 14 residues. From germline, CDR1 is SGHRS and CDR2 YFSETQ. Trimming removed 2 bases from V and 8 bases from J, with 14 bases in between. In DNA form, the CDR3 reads TGCGCCAGCAGCTTTAAGCAGGGGGGCGACATTCAGTACTTC. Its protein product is CASSFKQGGDIQYF. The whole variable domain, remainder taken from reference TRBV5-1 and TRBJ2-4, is KAGVTQTPRYLIKTRGQQVTLSCSPISGHRSVSWYQQTPGQGLQFLFEYFSETQRNKGNFPGRFSGRQFSNSRSEMNVSTLELGDSALYLCASSFKQGGDIQYFGAGTRLSVL.

The CDR3 spells CASSQAAAGGLNSPLHF. For the CDR3, the DNA is TGTGCCAGCAGCCAAGCCGCCGCAGGGGGACTTAATTCACCCCTCCACTTT. The chain is built from TRBV4-2 and TRBJ1-6; 7 bases line up with TRBD1. Trimming cost V 1 base and J 6 bases; bases outside gene matches: 9. This CDR3 spans 17 amino acids. CDR1 is LGHNA, CDR2 YNFKEQ, per germline.

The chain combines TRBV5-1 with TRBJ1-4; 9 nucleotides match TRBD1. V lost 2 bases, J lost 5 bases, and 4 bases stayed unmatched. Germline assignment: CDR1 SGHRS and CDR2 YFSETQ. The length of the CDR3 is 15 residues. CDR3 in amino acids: CASSLGTGPNEKLFF. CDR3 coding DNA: TGCGCCAGCAGCTTAGGGACAGGGCCGAATGAAAAACTGTTTTTT.

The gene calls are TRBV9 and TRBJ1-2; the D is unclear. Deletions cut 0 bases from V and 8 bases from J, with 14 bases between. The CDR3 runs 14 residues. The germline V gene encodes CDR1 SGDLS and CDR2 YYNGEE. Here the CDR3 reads CASSVEVHLGGYTF. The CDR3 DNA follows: TGTGCCAGCAGCGTAGAGGTCCACCTGGGCGGCTACACCTTC.

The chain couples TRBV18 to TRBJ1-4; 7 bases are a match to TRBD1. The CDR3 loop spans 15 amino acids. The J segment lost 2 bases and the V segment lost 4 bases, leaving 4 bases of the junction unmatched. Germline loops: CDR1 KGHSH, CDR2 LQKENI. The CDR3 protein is CASSLEGATNEKLFF. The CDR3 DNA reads TGTGCCAGCTCACTCGAGGGGGCGACTAATGAAAAACTGTTTTTT.